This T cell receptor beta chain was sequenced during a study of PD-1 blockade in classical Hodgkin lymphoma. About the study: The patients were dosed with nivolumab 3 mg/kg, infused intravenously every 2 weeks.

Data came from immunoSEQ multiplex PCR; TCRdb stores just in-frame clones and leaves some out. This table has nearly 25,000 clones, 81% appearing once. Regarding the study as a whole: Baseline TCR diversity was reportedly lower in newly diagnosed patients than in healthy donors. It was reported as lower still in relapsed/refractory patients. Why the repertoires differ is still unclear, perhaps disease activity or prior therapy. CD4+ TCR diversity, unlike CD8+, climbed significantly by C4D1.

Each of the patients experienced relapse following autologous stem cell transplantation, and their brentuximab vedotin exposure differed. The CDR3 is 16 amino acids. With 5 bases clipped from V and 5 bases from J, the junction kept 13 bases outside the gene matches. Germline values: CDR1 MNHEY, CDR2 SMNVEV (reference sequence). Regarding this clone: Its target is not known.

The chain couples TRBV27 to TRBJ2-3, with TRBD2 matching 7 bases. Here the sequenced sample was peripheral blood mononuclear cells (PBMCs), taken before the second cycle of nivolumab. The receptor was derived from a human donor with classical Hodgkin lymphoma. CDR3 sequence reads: CASSINRDYAKDTQYF. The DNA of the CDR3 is TGTGCCAGCAGTATTAACCGGGACTACGCTAAAGATACGCAGTATTTT.